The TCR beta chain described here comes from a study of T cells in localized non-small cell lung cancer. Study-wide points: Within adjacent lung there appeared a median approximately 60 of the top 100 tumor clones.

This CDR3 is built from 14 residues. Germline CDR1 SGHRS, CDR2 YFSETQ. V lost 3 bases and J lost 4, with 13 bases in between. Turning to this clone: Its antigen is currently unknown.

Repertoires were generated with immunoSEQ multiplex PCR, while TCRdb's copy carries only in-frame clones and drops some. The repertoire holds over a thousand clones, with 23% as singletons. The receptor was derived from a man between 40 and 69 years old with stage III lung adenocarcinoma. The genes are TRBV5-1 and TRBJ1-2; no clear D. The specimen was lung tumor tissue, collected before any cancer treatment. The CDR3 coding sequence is TGCGCCAGCAGCTCCGAGGCCTATACCTATGGCTACACCTTC. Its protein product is CASSSEAYTYGYTF.